This T cell receptor beta chain was documented in a study of siplizumab effects on memory and regulatory T cells (dated by TCRdb to between 2018 and 2020). Background on the whole study: The study examined how the anti-CD2 antibody siplizumab affects alloreactive T-cell subsets in allogeneic mixed lymphocyte reactions built from human PBMCs. Results and caveats for the whole study, not just this receptor: Among mappable alloreactive CD4+ clones, an average Treg-derived fraction of approximately 73% was observed with siplizumab, compared with about 25% in control reactions. Siplizumab significantly lowered the cumulative frequency of alloreactive sequences that could be traced to unstimulated CD4+ memory T cells. Whether proliferating Tregs from siplizumab cultures were suppressive was not functionally confirmed. Roughly 75-95% of proliferating CD4+ or CD8+ clones could not be assigned a naive or memory phenotype. Greater diversity appeared to be present in unstimulated naive T cells than in memory T cells, and a substantial contribution to the alloresponse seemed to be made by naive cells. Because sequences below about 10^-5 frequency were poorly captured, only a minor fraction of alloreactive clones could be mapped to unstimulated subsets.

Sorted unstimulated T cells, along with proliferating T cells recovered from mixed lymphocyte reactions, underwent TCRbeta CDR3 sequencing. Fresh whole blood from approximately 10 HLA-typed healthy donors was used to isolate PBMCs. Unstimulated CD4+ non-regulatory T cells were FACS-sorted to map the origin of alloreactive clones. The library was obtained by the immunoSEQ multiplex PCR assay. Some 100,000 TCR templates per sample were assayed by the deep sequencing platform. Genomic DNA extracted from sorted T cells was used for TCRbeta CDR3 sequencing. As for the original processing: The R programming language was used for clonal analysis of the TCRbeta CDR3 data. Alloreactive CD4+ and CD8+ clones were identified by comparing unstimulated samples to CFSE-low samples taken after the reaction. By matching sequences to the repertoires of sorted unstimulated Treg and non-Treg cells, each alloreactive CD4+ clone was assigned a regulatory or non-regulatory origin. As stored in TCRdb, this immuneACCESS dataset retains in-frame rearrangements with V and J assigned. A fraction of the clones does not appear; measured against another copy, unresolved V genes explain less than half of the discrepancy, and the remainder lacks a known reason. The DNA was the basis for D and trimming; V, J and clone size are from that table. The table for this sample lists around 100,000 clones; over 90% of them were counted only once. The ten largest make up roughly 1.3% of the sample.

Spanning cysteine to phenylalanine, the CDR3 consists of 18 amino acids. The only DNA kept is the CDR3, 54 bases in frame from the first base. A distance of 21 bases separates the germline ends of V and J, which lose 4 bases and 2 bases respectively. CDR1 and CDR2, looked up from the germline V gene, are MDHEN and SYDVKM. In regard to this clone: Its antigen is unknown. One base away there is no much larger clone; base qualities are not given.

Recombination linked TRBV28 to TRBJ1-5; the D segment cannot be called with confidence. The sequenced sample consisted of non-Treg CD4+ T cells sorted from blood. The cell subset or site label, as the study defines it: FACS-sorted unstimulated CD4+ non-regulatory T cells. This receptor was obtained from a human donor in good health. The DNA is as follows: TGTGCCAGCAGTTCCTTTTTATCCACAGTATTCGGCAATCAGCCCCAGCATTTT. Its amino acids are CASSSFLSTVFGNQPQHF. When the CDR3 is completed using the reference TRBV28 and TRBJ1-5 genes on either side, the full variable domain is DVKVTQSSRYLVKRTGEKVFLECVQDMDHENMFWYRQDPGLGLRLIYFSYDVKMKEKGDIPEGYSVSREKKERFSLILESASTNQTSMYLCASSSFLSTVFGNQPQHFGDGTRLSIL.